These 14 T cell receptor beta chains originate from one sample sequenced in a study of T cells after yellow fever vaccination (dated by TCRdb to about 2019). The sample's treatment or condition label is to be understood as: live attenuated yellow fever vaccine strain. The library was generated by 5' RACE. The listed sequencing device is Illumina NovaSeq 6000. TCRdb reprocessing: public reads trimmed at Q25 with fastp, clones called with MiXCR, in-frame beta chains kept. Each CDR3 protein appears once, grouped with its most common genes and DNA. The sample table lists about 340,000 distinct CDR3 sequences, approximately 12% of them with a count of one. Of the sample, 3% to 4% is held by the ten largest clones. Sequenced here: CD4+ T cells sorted from PBMCs, sampled 15 days after the yellow fever booster vaccination. All receptors come from a man younger than 30 who received the YFV17D yellow fever vaccine.

This clonotype has more than one count but fewer than ten. The chain links TRBV20-1 to TRBJ2-4, with D tentatively TRBD2 (5 bases). Trimming cost V 0 bases and J 10 bases, with 10 bases left between them. This CDR3 comprises 12 residues. Germline CDR1 DFQATT, CDR2 SNEGSKA (reference sequence). The DNA of the CDR3 is TGCAGTGCTAGAGATCCACGAGGGATTCAGTACTTC. This encodes CSARDPRGIQYF.

The genes are TRBV7-8 and TRBJ1-3, with D tentatively TRBD1 (5 bases). V lost 5 bases to trimming and J lost 3 bases, with 11 bases between them. This CDR3 is 14 amino acids long. CDR1 is SGHVS and CDR2 is FQNEAQ in the germline V gene. The CDR3 protein is CASSRKGLGNTIYF. In DNA, the CDR3 is TGTGCCAGCAGCAGAAAGGGACTTGGAAACACCATATATTTT.

Only a few counts were recorded for this clonotype. This chain links TRBV24-1 with TRBJ2-7; TRBD1 agrees at 7 bases. CDR1 is KGHDR, CDR2 SFDVKD, per germline. CDR3 length: 12 residues. The ends lost 9 bases at V and 3 bases at J; junction bases unmatched: 4. CDR3 DNA sequence: TGTGCCACCCTTAACAGGGGCTACGAGCAGTACTTC. Its translation: CATLNRGYEQYF.

This clonotype has only a few counts. This CDR3 reads CSLSSGGSYNEQFF. The CDR3 DNA is TGCAGCTTATCTAGCGGGGGGTCCTACAATGAGCAGTTCTTC. The gene calls are TRBV29-1 and TRBJ2-1; the match to TRBD2 covers 11 bases. The CDR3 covers 14 residues. After removal of 8 bases from V and 1 base from J, the junction contained 4 bases not matched to a gene. The germline gives CDR1 SQVTM, CDR2 ANQGSEA.

This clonotype was seen a handful of times. The chain links TRBV5-1 to TRBJ2-5; 7 bases line up with TRBD1. The CDR3 is 15 amino acids. The J segment lost 6 bases and the V segment lost 0 bases, leaving 8 bases of the junction unmatched. CDR1 is SGHRS and CDR2 is YFSETQ in the germline V gene. The CDR3 here is CASSLEDRSWKTQYF. CDR3 bases: TGCGCCAGCAGCTTGGAGGACAGGAGCTGGAAGACCCAGTACTTC. Together with reference TRBV5-1 and TRBJ2-5, the CDR3 gives the full variable domain: KAGVTQTPRYLIKTRGQQVTLSCSPISGHRSVSWYQQTPGQGLQFLFEYFSETQRNKGNFPGRFSGRQFSNSRSEMNVSTLELGDSALYLCASSLEDRSWKTQYFGPGTRLLVL.

This clonotype showed up many times. The V gene is TRBV6-5, the J gene TRBJ2-3, with a weak D call TRBD1 (5 bases). The germline V and J ends were trimmed by 2 bases and 3 bases, with 6 bases remaining between them. CDR3 length: 13 residues. Germline V gene lookup returns CDR1 MNHEY and CDR2 SVGAGI. CDR3 loop: CASSYPGTDTQYF. As DNA, the CDR3 is TGTGCCAGCAGTTACCCAGGGACAGATACGCAGTATTTT.

The chain has TRBV20-1 and TRBJ1-2; unclear D gene. V was shortened by 4 bases and J by 5 bases, with 17 bases between the two germline ends. Germline loops: CDR1 DFQATT, CDR2 SNEGSKA (reference sequence). The length of the CDR3 is 14 residues. CDR3 coding DNA: TGCAGTGCTAAATTACCGGCGACCGGGTATGGCTACACCTTC. Its protein product is CSAKLPATGYGYTF.

The gene calls are TRBV5-5 and TRBJ2-6; 7 bases match TRBD2. V lost 1 base to trimming and J lost 4 bases; unmatched junction nucleotides: 11. The V gene's germline CDR1 is SGHKS and CDR2 YYEKEE (reference sequence). This CDR3 has 18 amino acids. CDR3 residues: CASSLIGGFGPGANVLTF. In DNA, the CDR3 is TGTGCCAGCAGCTTGATCGGGGGGTTTGGTCCAGGGGCCAACGTCCTGACTTTC.

This clonotype turned up a few times. The V call is TRBV6-5, the J call TRBJ1-4; D remains unclear. CDR1 is MNHEY, CDR2 SVGAGI, per germline. V lost 2 bases to trimming and J lost 0 bases, with 7 bases between them. This CDR3 has 15 amino acids. CDR3 residues: CASSYQLATNEKLFF. DNA of the CDR3: TGTGCCAGCAGTTACCAACTTGCAACTAATGAAAAACTGTTTTTT.

This clonotype has just a few counts. The chain employs TRBV27 and TRBJ1-2; possible D gene TRBD1, 5 bases. V lost 6 bases, J lost 6 bases, and 20 bases lay in between. The V gene's germline CDR1 is MNHEY and CDR2 SMNVEV (reference sequence). This CDR3 comprises 15 residues. The CDR3 here is CASRGPRIGANGYTF. The CDR3 bases are TGTGCCAGCAGAGGGCCCCGAATCGGGGCTAATGGCTACACCTTC.

This chain links TRBV27 with TRBJ2-4; D gene uncertain. Germline loops: CDR1 MNHEY, CDR2 SMNVEV (reference sequence). The CDR3 contains 12 residues. Trimming took off 6 bases at V and 0 bases at J, with 3 bases between the two ends. CDR3 protein: CASRTAKNIQYF. CDR3 nucleotides: TGTGCCAGCAGGACAGCCAAAAACATTCAGTACTTC.

CDR3 residues: CASSQDQGDRSRTGELFF. The CDR3 DNA reads TGCGCCAGCAGCCAAGATCAGGGGGACCGCTCGCGGACCGGGGAGCTGTTTTTT. V usage is TRBV4-1 and J usage is TRBJ2-2, with 7 nucleotides matching TRBD1. The CDR3 has 18 amino acids. CDR1 and CDR2 from the germline V gene are MGHRA and YSYEKL. The trim removed 0 bases at V and 5 bases at J, leaving 12 bases unmatched.

This clonotype was seen only a few times. V and J are TRBV9 and TRBJ2-2; TRBD1 agrees at 10 bases. J gave up 5 bases and V 3 bases, and 10 bases lay outside the gene matches. CDR3 length equals 17 residues. The germline CDR1 and CDR2 sequences are SGDLS and YYNGEE. The CDR3 spells CASSANEGQGMTGELFF. CDR3 coding DNA: TGTGCCAGCAGCGCGAATGAGGGACAGGGGATGACCGGGGAGCTGTTTTTT. The full variable domain, rest sourced from reference TRBV9 and TRBJ2-2, is DSGVTQTPKHLITATGQRVTLRCSPRSGDLSVYWYQQSLDQGLQFLIQYYNGEERAKGNILERFSAQQFPDLHSELNLSSLELGDSALYFCASSANEGQGMTGELFFGEGSRLTVL.

This clonotype was counted a few times. The chain joins TRBV28 to TRBJ1-4; 9 nucleotides align to TRBD1. CDR1 MDHEN and CDR2 SYDVKM come from the germline V gene. Trimming took 4 bases from V and 8 from J; bases not matched to a gene: 11. This CDR3 comprises 16 residues. Here the CDR3 reads CASSYARDRVLEKLFF. CDR3 DNA sequence: TGTGCCAGCAGTTACGCCCGGGACAGGGTTCTAGAAAAACTGTTTTTT.